Listed below are T cell receptor beta chains from one sample, sequenced in a study of T cell changes during pregnancy in multiple sclerosis. Method: immunoSEQ multiplex PCR; TCRdb's copy keeps in-frame clones and lacks some. The table records approximately 100,000 clones, about 91% of them present only once. This sample comprised peripheral blood, obtained after pregnancy. The receptors shown here come from a female donor in good health, enrolled as a control in a pregnancy study. The CDR3 runs from the conserved cysteine through the conserved F or W. Each record gives: CDR3 protein, CDR3 DNA, J gene, CDR3 length, clone size, V gene, D gene. A D gene is named only where the DNA matches it firmly. Expanded clones get a size class; other rows say once, few or many, or leave the size out.

CASSEDQRTEAFF,TGTGCCAGCAGTGAAGACCAGAGGACTGAAGCTTTCTTT,TRBJ1-1,13,.,TRBV2,.
CASRPQGESYEQYF,TGTGCCAGCAGGCCCCAGGGGGAAAGTTACGAGCAGTACTTC,TRBJ2-7,14,.,TRBV6-5,TRBD1
CASSLRSSSYEQYF,TGTGCCAGCAGTTTACGCTCGAGCTCCTACGAGCAGTACTTC,TRBJ2-7,14,once,TRBV27,.
CASSDRANSPLHF,TGTGCCAGCAGTGACAGGGCGAATTCACCCCTCCACTTT,TRBJ1-6,13,.,TRBV27,TRBD1
CASSLVRNTEAFF,TGTGCCAGCAGCTTAGTGAGGAACACTGAAGCTTTCTTT,TRBJ1-1,13,.,TRBV11-2,.
CASSLGTGSDTGELFF,TGCGCCAGCAGCTTGGGGACAGGGTCGGACACCGGGGAGCTGTTTTTT,TRBJ2-2,16,.,TRBV5-1,TRBD1
CASSFSGDSAYEQYF,TGTGCCAGCAGCTTTAGCGGGGATTCAGCTTACGAGCAGTACTTC,TRBJ2-7,15,.,TRBV7-9,TRBD2
CASSLESGGGSVTQPQHF,TGTGCCAGCAGCTTAGAATCCGGGGGGGGCAGTGTTACTCAGCCCCAGCATTTT,TRBJ1-5,18,.,TRBV7-6,.
CASSTRASGANVLTF,TGTGCCAGCAGCACCAGAGCGTCCGGGGCCAACGTCCTGACTTTC,TRBJ2-6,15,.,TRBV6-5,.
CAWTLGVNPNYGYTF,TGTGCCTGGACGCTAGGCGTCAATCCTAACTATGGCTACACCTTC,TRBJ1-2,15,.,TRBV30,.